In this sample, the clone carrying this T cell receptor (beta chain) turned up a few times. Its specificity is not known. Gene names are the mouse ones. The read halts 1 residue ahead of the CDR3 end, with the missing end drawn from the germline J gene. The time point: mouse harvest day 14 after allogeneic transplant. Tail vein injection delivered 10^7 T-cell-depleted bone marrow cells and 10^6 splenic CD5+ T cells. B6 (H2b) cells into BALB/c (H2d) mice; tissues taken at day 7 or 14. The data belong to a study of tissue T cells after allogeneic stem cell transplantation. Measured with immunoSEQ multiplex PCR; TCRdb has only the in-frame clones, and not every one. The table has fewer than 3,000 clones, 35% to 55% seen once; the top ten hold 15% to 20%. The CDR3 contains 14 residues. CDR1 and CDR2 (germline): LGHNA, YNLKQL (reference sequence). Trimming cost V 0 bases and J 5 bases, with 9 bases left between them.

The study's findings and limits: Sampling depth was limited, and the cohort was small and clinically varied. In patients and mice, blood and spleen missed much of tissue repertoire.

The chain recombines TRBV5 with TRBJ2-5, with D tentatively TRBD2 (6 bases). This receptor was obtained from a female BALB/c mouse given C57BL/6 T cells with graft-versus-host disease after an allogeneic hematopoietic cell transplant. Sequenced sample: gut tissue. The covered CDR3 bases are TGTGCCAGCAGCCAAGACTGGGGAGGAGACACCCAGTAC. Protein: CASSQDWGGDTQY. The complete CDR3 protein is CASSQDWGGDTQYF.